This T cell receptor (beta chain) was captured by sequencing in a study of T cells in Graves' hyperthyroidism and ophthalmopathy. General study points: It was a median roughly six months before onset that the model predicted ophthalmopathy. In the blood, most expanded thyroid clonotypes above 0.001 appeared as well.

Diagnosis rested on symptoms, serum thyroxine and TRAb, thyroid ultrasound, and orbital computed tomography. PBMCs were derived from 10 ml fresh peripheral blood. Amplified TCR beta CDR3 regions came from RNA transcripts. The TCR CDR3 was amplified in a first-round RT-PCR using the HTBI primer set. TCRdb re-analysed the multiplex PCR reads in MiXCR, keeping a single row per CDR3 protein. Counted here are 550,000 to 700,000 distinct CDR3 sequences, roughly 15% occurring once; the ten biggest clones make up 4% to 5.5%. CDR1 and CDR2 from the germline V gene are MDHEN and SYDVKM. The CDR3 is 14 amino acids. V lost 6 bases, J lost 11 bases, and 22 bases lay in between. About this clonotype: Its antigen is currently unknown.

Sequencing was carried out using blood. This chain joins TRBV28 and TRBJ1-1, with a weak D call TRBD1 (5 bases). This TCR was sampled from a woman in her thirties or forties with Graves' ophthalmopathy. The chain's CDR3 is CASSRDLSLALAFF. CDR3 in DNA: TGTGCCAGCAGCCGGGACCTAAGTCTAGCCCTGGCTTTCTTT.